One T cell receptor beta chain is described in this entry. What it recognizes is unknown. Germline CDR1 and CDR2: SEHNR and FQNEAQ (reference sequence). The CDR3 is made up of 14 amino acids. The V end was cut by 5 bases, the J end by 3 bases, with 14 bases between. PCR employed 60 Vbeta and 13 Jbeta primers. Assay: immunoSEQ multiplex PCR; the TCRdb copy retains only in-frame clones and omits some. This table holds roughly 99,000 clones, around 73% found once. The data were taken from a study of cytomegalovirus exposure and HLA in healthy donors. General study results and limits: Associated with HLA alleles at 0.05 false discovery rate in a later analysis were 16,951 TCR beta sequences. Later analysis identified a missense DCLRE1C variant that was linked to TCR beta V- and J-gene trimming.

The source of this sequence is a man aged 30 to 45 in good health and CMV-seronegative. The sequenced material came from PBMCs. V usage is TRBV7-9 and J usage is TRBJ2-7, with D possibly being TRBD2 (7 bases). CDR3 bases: TGTGCCAGCAGCCCAACAGGGAGGGTCTACGAGCAGTACTTC. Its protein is CASSPTGRVYEQYF.